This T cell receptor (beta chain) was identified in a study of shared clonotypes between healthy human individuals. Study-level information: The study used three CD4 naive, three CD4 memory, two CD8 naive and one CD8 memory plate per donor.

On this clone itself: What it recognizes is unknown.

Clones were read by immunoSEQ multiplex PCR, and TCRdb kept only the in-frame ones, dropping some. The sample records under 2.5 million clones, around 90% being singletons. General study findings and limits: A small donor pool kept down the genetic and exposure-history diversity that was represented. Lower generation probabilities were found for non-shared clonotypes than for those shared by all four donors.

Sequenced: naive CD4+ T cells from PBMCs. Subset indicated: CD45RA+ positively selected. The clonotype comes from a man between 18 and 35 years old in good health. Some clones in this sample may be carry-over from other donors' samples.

This CDR3 reads CASSPPGDRGAEAFF. The CDR3 nucleotides are TGTGCCAGCAGTCCCCCTGGGGACAGGGGCGCTGAAGCTTTCTTT. V usage is TRBV28 and J usage is TRBJ1-1; 10 bases line up with TRBD1. This CDR3 has 15 amino acids. The V segment lost 5 bases and the J segment 6 bases; nucleotides outside the gene matches: 9. Germline V gene data show CDR1 as MDHEN and CDR2 as SYDVKM.